This T cell receptor beta chain comes out of a study of OX40 agonist ivuxolimab in advanced cancers. The ends were cut back, 2 bases at V and 7 bases at J, with 17 bases in the middle. There are 15 residues in the CDR3. The germline V gene has CDR1 MNHEY and CDR2 SVGAGI. Assay: immunoSEQ multiplex PCR; the TCRdb copy retains only in-frame clones and omits some. The sample consists of some 78,000 clones, about 90% of them appearing once. The gene calls are TRBV6-5 and TRBJ2-5; maybe TRBD1 (6 bases). This material consisted of CD4+ or CD8+ T cells sorted from blood, taken in a trial of the OX40 agonist ivuxolimab. The sequence was obtained from an adult with an advanced solid tumor such as melanoma, head and neck, liver or kidney cancer. The CDR3 bases are TGTGCCAGCAGTTACGGGGGCAGCCTGTTCGGGACCCAGTACTTC. The encoded protein is CASSYGGSLFGTQYF.